Here is one T cell receptor beta chain with its context. The target of this receptor is not known. Per-nucleotide qualities are absent, and no much larger clonotype sits a single base away. The sample originates from a study of blood T cell repertoires in COVID-19 (dated by TCRdb to about 2020). The study in broad terms: Samples covering the acute and convalescent phases of COVID-19 were provided by collaborators in the United States, Italy and Spain. The prospective study material was composed of cDNA or gDNA derived from T cells, B-cell-depleted T cells, or PBMCs. Subjects who had been exposed to COVID-19, were actively infected with it, or had recovered from it provided the deeply sampled blood TCRbeta repertoires that made up the dataset. The repertoires were made available in a free public database intended to serve as a resource for research on the immune response to SARS-CoV-2. Samples were obtained from the ongoing ImmuneRACE study (first 160 participants) and from some 1,300 subjects provided by 6 global collaborators. A de-identified subject ID, COVID-19 status, age in years and sex were almost always included in the sample metadata. HLA class I and class II types, where available, came from metadata supplied by the sample provider rather than from assay-based typing.

TCRbeta CDR3 regions were amplified from genomic DNA using the immunoSEQ Assay, a bias-controlled multiplex PCR. The original methods were these. The number of nucleated cells in each sample was estimated from the amplification of reference gene primers within the assay. Sequence reads were collapsed and filtered to measure the absolute abundance of every unique TCRbeta CDR3 rearrangement. Productive Simpson clonality was computed per sample as the square root of Simpson's diversity index over productive rearrangements. TCRdb obtained this table from immuneACCESS and retained in-frame rearrangements with V and J assigned. These tables miss some clones; where compared with another copy, unresolved V genes account for less than half of the shortfall, and the remainder is unexplained. D and trimming were read from the DNA, whereas the V and J calls and clone size are those reported in that table. Here the sample has roughly 340,000 clones; about nine tenths occur a single time. The ten largest clonotypes hold roughly 6.6% of the sample.

Inclusive of the bounding cysteine and phenylalanine, the CDR3 is 14 residues long. The read is trimmed to its CDR3 DNA, 42 bases read in frame from base 1. V was cut back by 4 bases and J by 4 bases, leaving a gap of 13 bases between them. From a lookup of the germline V gene, CDR1 and CDR2 are SGHTA and FQGNSA. In Seattle, one collaborating source enrolled patients while the infection was active and tracked those patients longitudinally over the course of disease. Each collaborating institution followed its own protocols to collect whole blood in K2EDTA tubes. For TCRbeta analysis, collaborators shipped samples in one of three forms: frozen whole blood, isolated PBMCs, or DNA extracted from either of those sample types. Broader findings and caveats from the paper: The amount of clinical and demographic metadata varied by source and participant and was provided uncurated.

The TCR originated in a woman between 65 and 79 years old with COVID-19, enrolled during active disease. This sequence uses TRBV7-2 and TRBJ1-1; TRBD1 might be the D gene, on 5 matching bases. The sequencing sample was made of peripheral blood. The sequenced DNA: TGTGCCAGCAGCTCCGACAGATGGGGCACTGAAGCTTTCTTT. The encoded protein is CASSSDRWGTEAFF.